These 6 T cell receptor beta chains came from one sample sequenced in a study of shared clonotypes between healthy human individuals. Assay used: immunoSEQ multiplex PCR; TCRdb lists only in-frame clones, some missing. The sample holds millions of clones; 90% to 95% are singletons and the top ten take over 0.12%. Source material: naive CD4+ T cells sorted from blood. Subset given: CD45RA+ positively selected. These receptors were obtained from a man aged 18 to 30 in good health.

The gene calls are TRBV7-2 and TRBJ2-1, with D perhaps TRBD2 (6 bases). CDR1 SGHTA and CDR2 FQGNSA come from the germline V gene. V was pared by 3 bases and J by 6 bases, with 15 bases between. The CDR3 spans 15 residues. This CDR3 is CASSFLGVGGNEQFF. The CDR3, as DNA: TGTGCCAGCAGCTTCCTCGGGGTCGGGGGCAATGAGCAGTTCTTC.

Notes on this clone: Other DNA sequences of this sample code for an identical CDR3. The chain is built from TRBV7-8 and TRBJ1-1; 7 bases are a match to TRBD1. CDR3 length: 14 residues. The V and J ends lost 6 bases and 1 base, in that order; junction bases with no gene match: 5. Germline V gene data show CDR1 as SGHVS and CDR2 as FQNEAQ. The CDR3 nucleotides are TGTGCCAGCAGTCAAGGGACAGCGAACACTGAAGCTTTCTTT. This gives the protein CASSQGTANTEAFF.

The chain couples TRBV6-1 to TRBJ2-5; possibly TRBD1 for D (6 bases). Germline V gene lookup returns CDR1 MNHNS and CDR2 SASEGT. The CDR3 length is 14 residues. With 6 bases removed from V and 5 bases from J, the gap between germline ends came to 16 bases. CDR3 coding DNA: TGTGCCAGCAGACCCACAGGGATCAGGGAGACCCAGTACTTC. Translation: CASRPTGIRETQYF.

The CDR3 reads CAISEAVSTYNEQFF. The CDR3 DNA is TGTGCCATCAGTGAGGCCGTGAGCACTTACAATGAGCAGTTCTTC. The chain carries TRBV10-3 and TRBJ2-1; D uncertain. The CDR3 has 15 amino acids. V lost 2 bases and J lost 4, with 12 bases in between. Germline lookup yields CDR1 ENHRY and CDR2 SYGVKD.

The chain carries TRBV7-2 and TRBJ2-2, with 10 bases identical to TRBD2. This CDR3 has 16 residues. Germline loops: CDR1 SGHTA, CDR2 FQGNSA. With V trimmed by 5 bases and J by 1 base, 4 bases remained unmatched. CDR3 sequence reads: CASSISSGGNTGELFF. CDR3 nucleotides: TGTGCCAGCAGCATTTCTAGCGGGGGGAACACCGGGGAGCTGTTTTTT.

The chain employs TRBV19 and TRBJ2-6; tentatively, D is TRBD1 (6 bases). CDR1 is LNHDA, CDR2 SQIVND, per germline (reference sequence). V dropped 5 bases and J dropped 2 bases, with 13 bases sitting between them. The CDR3 covers 16 residues. CDR3 residues: CASSSTGKPGANVLTF. The CDR3 region has the DNA TGTGCCAGTAGTTCTACAGGGAAGCCTGGGGCCAACGTCCTGACTTTC.